This TCR beta chain was sequenced for a study of T-cell reconstitution after alpha-beta-depleted transplantation in children. V shed 1 base and J shed 6 bases, with 10 bases lying between them. Germline lookup yields CDR1 LNHNV and CDR2 YYDKDF (reference sequence). The CDR3 runs 14 residues. Unique molecular identifiers were used in preparing the TCRbeta library. Each CDR3 protein gets one entry after TCRdb re-called the PCR reads with MiXCR. The sample gives roughly 670,000 distinct CDR3 sequences, around 12% of which show up once; roughly 0.77% is in the top ten. The input for sequencing was PBMCs, taken before TCRalphabeta/CD19-depleted stem cell transplant. This TCR came from a girl aged 2 to 9 with congenital amegakaryocytic thrombocytopenia, due to receive a stem cell transplant. The chain uses TRBV15 and TRBJ2-1; D not certain. The CDR3 sequence: CATSRVGLGNEQFF. Written as DNA, the CDR3 is TGTGCCACCAGCAGAGTTGGATTAGGCAATGAGCAGTTCTTC.